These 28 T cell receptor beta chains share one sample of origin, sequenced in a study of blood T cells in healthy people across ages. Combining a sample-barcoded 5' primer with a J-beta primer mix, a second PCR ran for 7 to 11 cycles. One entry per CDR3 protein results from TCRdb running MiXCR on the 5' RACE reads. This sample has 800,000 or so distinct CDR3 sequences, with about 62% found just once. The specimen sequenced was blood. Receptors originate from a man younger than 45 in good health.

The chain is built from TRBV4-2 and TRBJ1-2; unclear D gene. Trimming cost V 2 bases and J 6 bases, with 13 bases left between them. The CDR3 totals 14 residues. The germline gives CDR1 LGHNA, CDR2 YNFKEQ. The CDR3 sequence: CASSQFGEPNGYTF. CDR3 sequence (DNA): TGTGCCAGCAGCCAATTTGGGGAACCCAATGGCTACACCTTC.

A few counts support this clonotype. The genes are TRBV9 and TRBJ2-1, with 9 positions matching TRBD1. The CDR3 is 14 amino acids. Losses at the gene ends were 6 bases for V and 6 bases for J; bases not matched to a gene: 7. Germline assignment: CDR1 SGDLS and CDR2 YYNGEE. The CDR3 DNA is TGTGCCAGCACGGGACAGGGAAGTTTCAATGAGCAGTTCTTC. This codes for CASTGQGSFNEQFF.

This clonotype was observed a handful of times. Here the CDR3 reads CASSPSGGPSYNEQFF. As DNA, the CDR3 is TGTGCCAGCAGCCCTAGCGGGGGGCCTTCCTACAATGAGCAGTTCTTC. The chain uses TRBV6-2 or TRBV6-3 and TRBJ2-1; 11 bases are a match to TRBD2. Germline V gene sequence: CDR1 MNHEY, CDR2 SVGEGT. This CDR3 region has 16 residues. Trimming at V came to 6 bases and at J to 1 base, leaving 5 bases not matched to a gene.

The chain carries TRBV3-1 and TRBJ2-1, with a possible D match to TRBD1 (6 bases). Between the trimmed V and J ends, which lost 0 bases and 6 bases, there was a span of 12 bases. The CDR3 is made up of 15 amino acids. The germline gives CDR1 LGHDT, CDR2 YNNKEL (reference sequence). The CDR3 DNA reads TGTGCCAGCAGCCAAGATGCGGCAGGGGTCAATGAGCAGTTCTTC. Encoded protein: CASSQDAAGVNEQFF.

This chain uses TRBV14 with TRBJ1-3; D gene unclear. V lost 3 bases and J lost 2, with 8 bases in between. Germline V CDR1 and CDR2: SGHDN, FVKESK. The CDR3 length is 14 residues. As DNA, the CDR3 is TGTGCCAGCAGCCACCGAGAGACTGGAAACACCATATATTTT. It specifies CASSHRETGNTIYF.

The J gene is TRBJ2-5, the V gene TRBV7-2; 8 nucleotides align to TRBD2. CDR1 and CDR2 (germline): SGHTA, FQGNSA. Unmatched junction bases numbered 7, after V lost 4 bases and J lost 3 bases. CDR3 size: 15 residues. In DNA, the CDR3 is TGTGCCAGCAGCTCAGATGCAGCGGGGGAAGAGACCCAGTACTTC. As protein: CASSSDAAGEETQYF.

The CDR3 loop reads CASRSGQGAYYEQYF. CDR3 coding DNA: TGTGCCAGCAGAAGCGGACAGGGGGCTTACTACGAGCAGTACTTC. This chain connects TRBV2 to TRBJ2-5, with TRBD1 matching 11 bases. Gene TRBJ2-7 matches the end of the DNA better, so the J call may be wrong. Germline V gene lookup returns CDR1 SNHLY and CDR2 FYNNEI. The CDR3 totals 15 residues.

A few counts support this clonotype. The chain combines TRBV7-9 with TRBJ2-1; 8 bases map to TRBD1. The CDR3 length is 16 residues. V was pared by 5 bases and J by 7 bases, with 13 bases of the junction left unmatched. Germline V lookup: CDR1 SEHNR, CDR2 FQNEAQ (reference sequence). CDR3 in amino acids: CASSAQGAGAGNEQFF. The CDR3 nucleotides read TGTGCCAGCAGCGCCCAGGGGGCCGGGGCTGGTAATGAGCAGTTCTTC.

The CDR3 nucleotides are TGTGCCAGCAGTTTACAGGGCCCCTATGCAACTAATGAAAAACTGTTTTTT. Translation: CASSLQGPYATNEKLFF. The chain couples TRBV12-3 or TRBV12-4 to TRBJ1-4, with D possibly TRBD1 on 5 matching bases. V lost 2 bases and J lost 0, with 13 bases in between. The length of the CDR3 is 17 residues.

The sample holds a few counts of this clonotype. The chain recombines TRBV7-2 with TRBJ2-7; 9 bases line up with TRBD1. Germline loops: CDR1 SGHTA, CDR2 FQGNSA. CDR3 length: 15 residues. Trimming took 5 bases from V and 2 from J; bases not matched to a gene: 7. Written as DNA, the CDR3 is TGTGCCAGCAGCGCCCGGGACAGGGCAACCTACGAGCAGTACTTC. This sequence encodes CASSARDRATYEQYF.

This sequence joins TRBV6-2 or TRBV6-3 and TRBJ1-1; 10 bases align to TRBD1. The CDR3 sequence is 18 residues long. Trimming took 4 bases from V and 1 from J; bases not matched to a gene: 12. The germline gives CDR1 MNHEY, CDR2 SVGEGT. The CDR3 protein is CASSSITTGQGRNTEAFF. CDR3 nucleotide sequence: TGTGCCAGCAGTTCCATCACAACGGGACAGGGGAGGAACACTGAAGCTTTCTTT.

CDR3 sequence (DNA): TGTGCCAGCAGCTACAAGAACAGAGAATCGTACGAGCAGTACTTC. This codes for CASSYKNRESYEQYF. The V gene is TRBV7-2, the J gene TRBJ2-7; no clear D. Germline assignment: CDR1 SGHTA and CDR2 FQGNSA. The germline V and J ends were trimmed by 4 bases and 4 bases, with 17 bases remaining between them. The CDR3 is 15 amino acids.

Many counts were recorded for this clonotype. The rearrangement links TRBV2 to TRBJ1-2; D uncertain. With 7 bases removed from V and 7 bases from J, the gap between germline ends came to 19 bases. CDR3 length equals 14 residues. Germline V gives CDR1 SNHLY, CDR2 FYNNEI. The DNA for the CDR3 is TGTGCCAGCAAGTCGGGAGGGCCCTCTCTTGGCTACACCTTC. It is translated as CASKSGGPSLGYTF.

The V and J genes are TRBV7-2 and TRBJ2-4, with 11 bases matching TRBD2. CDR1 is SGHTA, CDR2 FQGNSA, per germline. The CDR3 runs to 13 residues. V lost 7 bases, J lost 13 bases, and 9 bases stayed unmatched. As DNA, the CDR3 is TGTGCCAGCAATCTTAGCGGGGGGGCTGAGCAGTACTTC. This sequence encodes CASNLSGGAEQYF.

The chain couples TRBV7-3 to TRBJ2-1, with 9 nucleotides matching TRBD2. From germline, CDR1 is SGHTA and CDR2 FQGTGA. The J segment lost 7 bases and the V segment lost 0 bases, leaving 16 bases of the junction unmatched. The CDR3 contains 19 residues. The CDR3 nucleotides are TGTGCCAGCAGCTTAACGATCCCTGTTTCGCGGGGGGGCCAAAATGAGCAGTTCTTC. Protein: CASSLTIPVSRGGQNEQFF. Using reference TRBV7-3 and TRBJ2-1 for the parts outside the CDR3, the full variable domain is GAGVSQTPSNKVTEKGKYVELRCDPISGHTALYWYRQSLGQGPEFLIYFQGTGAADDSGLPNDRFFAVRPEGSVSTLKIQRTERGDSAVYLCASSLTIPVSRGGQNEQFFGPGTRLTVL.

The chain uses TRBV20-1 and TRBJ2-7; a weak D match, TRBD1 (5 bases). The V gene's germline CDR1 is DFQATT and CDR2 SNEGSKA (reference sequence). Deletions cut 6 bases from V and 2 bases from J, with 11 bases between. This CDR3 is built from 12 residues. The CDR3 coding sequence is TGCAGTGCCAGCAAGACAGCCTACGAGCAGTACTTC. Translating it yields CSASKTAYEQYF.

The CDR3 DNA reads as TGTGCCAGCAGTTACCGTAGCGGGAGCTCCTACAATGAGCAGTTCTTC. This encodes CASSYRSGSSYNEQFF. This chain uses TRBV6-2 or TRBV6-3 with TRBJ2-1; 9 bases agree with TRBD2. This CDR3 is built from 16 residues. Trimming cost V 2 bases and J 0 bases; bases outside gene matches: 2. Germline V CDR1 and CDR2: MNHEY, SVGEGT.

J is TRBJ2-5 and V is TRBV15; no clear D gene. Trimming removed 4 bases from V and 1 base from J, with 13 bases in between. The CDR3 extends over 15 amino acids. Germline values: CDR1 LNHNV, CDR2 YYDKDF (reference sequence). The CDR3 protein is CATSILHGPQETQYF. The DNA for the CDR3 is TGTGCCACCAGCATCCTACATGGGCCCCAAGAGACCCAGTACTTC.

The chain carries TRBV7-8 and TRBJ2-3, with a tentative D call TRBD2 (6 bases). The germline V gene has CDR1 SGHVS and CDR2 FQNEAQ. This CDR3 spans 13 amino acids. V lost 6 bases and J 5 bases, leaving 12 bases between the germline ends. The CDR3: CASRTGVGDTQYF. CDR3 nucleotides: TGTGCCAGCAGGACGGGGGTTGGAGATACGCAGTATTTT.

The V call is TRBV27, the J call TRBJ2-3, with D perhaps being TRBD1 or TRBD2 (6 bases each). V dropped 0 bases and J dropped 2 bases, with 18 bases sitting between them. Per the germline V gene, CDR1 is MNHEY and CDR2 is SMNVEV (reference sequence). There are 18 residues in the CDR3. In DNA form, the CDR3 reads TGTGCCAGCAGTTTATCGAGGGGGGACGGATACCTCACAGATACGCAGTATTTT. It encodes CASSLSRGDGYLTDTQYF.

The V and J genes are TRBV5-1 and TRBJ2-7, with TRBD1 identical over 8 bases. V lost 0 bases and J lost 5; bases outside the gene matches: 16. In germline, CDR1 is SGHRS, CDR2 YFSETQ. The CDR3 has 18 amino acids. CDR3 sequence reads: CASSLDLVTGGLGDEQYF. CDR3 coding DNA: TGCGCCAGCAGCTTGGATTTAGTCACAGGGGGACTCGGCGACGAGCAGTACTTC.

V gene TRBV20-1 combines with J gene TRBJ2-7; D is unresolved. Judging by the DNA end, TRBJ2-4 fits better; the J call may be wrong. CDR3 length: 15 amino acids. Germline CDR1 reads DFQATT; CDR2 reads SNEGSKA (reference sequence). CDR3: CSARDGRPLGDIQYF. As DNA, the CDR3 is TGCAGTGCTAGAGATGGCAGGCCGCTCGGAGACATTCAGTACTTC.

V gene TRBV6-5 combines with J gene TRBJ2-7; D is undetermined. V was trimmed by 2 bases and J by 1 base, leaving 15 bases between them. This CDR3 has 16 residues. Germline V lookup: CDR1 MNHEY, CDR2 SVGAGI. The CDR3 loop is CASSYGVSGMSYEQYF. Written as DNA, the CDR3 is TGTGCCAGCAGTTACGGCGTAAGTGGTATGTCCTACGAGCAGTACTTC.

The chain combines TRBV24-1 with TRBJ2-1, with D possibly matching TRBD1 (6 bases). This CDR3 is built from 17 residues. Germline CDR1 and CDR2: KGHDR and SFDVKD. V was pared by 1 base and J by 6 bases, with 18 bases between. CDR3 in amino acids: CATSDFRGPRKINEQFF. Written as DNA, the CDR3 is TGTGCCACCAGTGATTTCAGGGGACCTAGGAAGATCAATGAGCAGTTCTTC.

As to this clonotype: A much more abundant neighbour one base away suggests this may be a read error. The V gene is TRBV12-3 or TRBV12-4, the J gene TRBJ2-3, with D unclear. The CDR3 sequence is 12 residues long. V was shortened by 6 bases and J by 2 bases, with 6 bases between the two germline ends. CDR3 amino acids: CASRLLTDTQYF. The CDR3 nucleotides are TGTGCCAGCAGACTCCTCACAGATACGCAGTATTTT.

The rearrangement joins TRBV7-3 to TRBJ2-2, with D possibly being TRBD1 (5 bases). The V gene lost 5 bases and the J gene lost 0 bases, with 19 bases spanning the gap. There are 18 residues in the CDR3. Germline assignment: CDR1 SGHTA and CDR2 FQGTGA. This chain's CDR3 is CASSVRLGATPNTGELFF. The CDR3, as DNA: TGTGCCAGCAGCGTAAGGCTAGGGGCCACGCCGAACACCGGGGAGCTGTTTTTT.

In nucleotides, the CDR3 is TGCAGTGCTAGATTGCTAGCGATCAGAGAGCAGTACTTC. Its protein product is CSARLLAIREQYF. The J gene is TRBJ2-7, the V gene TRBV20-1; TRBD2 is a possible D gene (6 bases). Trimming stripped 2 bases from V and 7 bases from J, with 15 bases between. The CDR3 sequence is 13 residues long. CDR1 and CDR2 from the germline V gene are DFQATT and SNEGSKA (reference sequence).

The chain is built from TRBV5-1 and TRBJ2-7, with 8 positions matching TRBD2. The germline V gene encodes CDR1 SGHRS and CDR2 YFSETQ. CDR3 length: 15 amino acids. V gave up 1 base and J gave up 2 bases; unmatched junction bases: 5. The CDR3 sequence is CASSLPSGGAYEQYF. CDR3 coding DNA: TGCGCCAGCAGCTTGCCCAGCGGGGGAGCCTACGAGCAGTACTTC. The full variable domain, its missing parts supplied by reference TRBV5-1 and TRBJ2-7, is KAGVTQTPRYLIKTRGQQVTLSCSPISGHRSVSWYQQTPGQGLQFLFEYFSETQRNKGNFPGRFSGRQFSNSRSEMNVSTLELGDSALYLCASSLPSGGAYEQYFGPGTRLTVT.